Each of the 9 T cell receptor beta chains below was sequenced from the same sample in a study of blood T cell repertoires in COVID-19. Produced via immunoSEQ multiplex PCR; TCRdb's table is partial and in-frame only. The sample lists roughly 190,000 clones; about 81% were seen once. The sequencing sample was made of PBMCs or T cells enriched from blood (not recorded which). These receptors originate from a woman aged 30 to 39 who had recovered from COVID-19.

CDR3 DNA sequence: TGTGCCAGCACCCCTCTGGGACAGGGTACCTACGAGCAGTACTTC. It translates to CASTPLGQGTYEQYF. The chain joins TRBV28 to TRBJ2-7; the match to TRBD1 covers 9 bases. The CDR3 runs 15 residues. The trim removed 7 bases at V and 2 bases at J, leaving 9 bases unmatched. Germline V gene lookup returns CDR1 MDHEN and CDR2 SYDVKM.

This rearrangement joins TRBV15 to TRBJ1-2; TRBD1 matches at 7 bases. Germline CDR1 LNHNV, CDR2 YYDKDF (reference sequence). The CDR3 has 15 amino acids. V was clipped by 3 bases and J by 1 base; unmatched bases: 5. The DNA of the CDR3 is TGTGCCACCAGCAGCGGGACAGCGATTAACTATGGCTACACCTTC. Its protein is CATSSGTAINYGYTF.

The rearrangement uses TRBV2 and TRBJ2-2; no clear D. Trimming took off 0 bases at V and 4 bases at J, with 9 bases between the two ends. Per germline, CDR1 SNHLY and CDR2 FYNNEI. The CDR3 runs 15 residues. The CDR3 spells CASSEAELGTGELFF. CDR3 in DNA: TGTGCCAGCAGTGAAGCCGAGCTAGGCACCGGGGAGCTGTTTTTT.

The rearrangement links TRBV7-2 to TRBJ2-3, with D tentatively TRBD2 (8 bases). Germline V gene sequence: CDR1 SGHTA, CDR2 FQGNSA. V lost 5 bases and J 0 bases, leaving 15 bases between the germline ends. The CDR3 has 16 amino acids. This CDR3 reads CASSGGGGGSTDTQYF. CDR3 coding DNA: TGTGCCAGCAGCGGAGGGGGCGGGGGGAGCACAGATACGCAGTATTTT.

The V call is TRBV19, the J call TRBJ2-5; D perhaps matches TRBD2 (5 bases). Trimming cost V 3 bases and J 4 bases, with 12 bases left between them. Germline CDR1 reads LNHDA; CDR2 reads SQIVND (reference sequence). This CDR3 spans 14 amino acids. CDR3: CASSMNRGRETQYF. CDR3 in DNA: TGTGCCAGTAGTATGAATAGAGGGAGAGAGACCCAGTACTTC.

A few counts support this clone. The chain carries TRBV4-2 and TRBJ2-1, with TRBD2 identical over 7 bases. The CDR3 runs to 18 residues. The V gene end was trimmed by 0 bases and the J gene end by 9 bases; junction bases not matched to a gene: 17. Germline CDR1 is LGHNA and CDR2 is YNFKEQ. The CDR3 DNA is TGTGCCAGCAGCCAAGATGTTGAGCGGGGTGGCCTTTTTAGTGAGCAGTTCTTC. Encoded protein: CASSQDVERGGLFSEQFF.

J is TRBJ1-2 and V is TRBV19, with 11 bases identical to TRBD1. Losses at the gene ends were 6 bases for V and 4 bases for J; bases not matched to a gene: 13. This CDR3 has 17 residues. Germline V gene lookup returns CDR1 LNHDA and CDR2 SQIVND (reference sequence). CDR3 region: CASRKKDRGREIYGYTF. CDR3 nucleotide sequence: TGTGCCAGTAGGAAGAAGGACAGGGGGCGAGAGATCTATGGCTACACCTTC.

This clone was seen only a few times. In DNA, the CDR3 is TGCGCCAGCAGCCAAGATGGGACAGGGAGCTTCGAGACCCAGTACTTC. It encodes CASSQDGTGSFETQYF. The chain is built from TRBV4-1 and TRBJ2-5; 9 nucleotides align to TRBD1. The CDR3 consists of 16 residues. The germline CDR1 and CDR2 sequences are MGHRA and YSYEKL. J was trimmed by 5 bases and V by 0 bases; bases with no gene match: 7.

The chain recombines TRBV27 with TRBJ2-7; 9 bases agree with TRBD1. The germline CDR1 and CDR2 sequences are MNHEY and SMNVEV (reference sequence). V shed 0 bases, J shed 4 bases, and the junction held 13 bases outside the gene matches. This CDR3 contains 18 residues. CDR3 coding DNA: TGTGCCAGCAGTTTATCGGGCCAAAACAGGGGGCGGCCTTACGAGCAGTACTTC. It is translated as CASSLSGQNRGRPYEQYF.